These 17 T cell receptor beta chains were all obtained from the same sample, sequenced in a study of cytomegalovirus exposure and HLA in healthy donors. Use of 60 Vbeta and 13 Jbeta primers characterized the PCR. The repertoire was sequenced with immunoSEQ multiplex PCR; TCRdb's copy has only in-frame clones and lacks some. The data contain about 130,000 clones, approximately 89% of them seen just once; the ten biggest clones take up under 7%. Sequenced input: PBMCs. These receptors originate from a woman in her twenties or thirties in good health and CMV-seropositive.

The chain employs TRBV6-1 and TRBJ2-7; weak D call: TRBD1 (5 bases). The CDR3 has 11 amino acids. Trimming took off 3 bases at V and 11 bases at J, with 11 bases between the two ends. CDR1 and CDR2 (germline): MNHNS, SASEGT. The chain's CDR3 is CASSDLPGKYF. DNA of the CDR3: TGTGCCAGCAGTGACCTTCCAGGGAAGTACTTC.

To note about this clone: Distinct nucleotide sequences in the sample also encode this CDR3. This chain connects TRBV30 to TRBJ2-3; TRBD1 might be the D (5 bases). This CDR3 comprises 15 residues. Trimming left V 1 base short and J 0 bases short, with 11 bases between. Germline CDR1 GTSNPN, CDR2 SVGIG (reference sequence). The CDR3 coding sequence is TGTGCCTGGAGTGGGGGCGGTGCGAGCACAGATACGCAGTATTTT. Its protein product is CAWSGGGASTDTQYF.

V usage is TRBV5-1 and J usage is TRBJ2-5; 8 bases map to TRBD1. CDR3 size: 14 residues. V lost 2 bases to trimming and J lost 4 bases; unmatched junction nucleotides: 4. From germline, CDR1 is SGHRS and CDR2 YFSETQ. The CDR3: CASSLSGGTETQYF. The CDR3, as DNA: TGCGCCAGCAGCTTATCAGGGGGCACAGAGACCCAGTACTTC.

CDR3 bases: TGCGCCAGCAGCCCAGGGACAGTCGACCAGTACGAGCAGTACTTC. This codes for CASSPGTVDQYEQYF. The rearrangement uses TRBV4-1 and TRBJ2-7, with 7 positions matching TRBD1. Germline V CDR1 and CDR2: MGHRA, YSYEKL. J lost 4 bases, V lost 4 bases, and 10 bases had no gene match. This CDR3 comprises 15 residues.

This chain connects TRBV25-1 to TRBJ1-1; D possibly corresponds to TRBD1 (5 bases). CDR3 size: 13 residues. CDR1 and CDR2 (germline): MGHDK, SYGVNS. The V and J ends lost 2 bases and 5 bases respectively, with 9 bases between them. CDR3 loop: CASSEEGRTEAFF. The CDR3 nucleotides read TGTGCCAGCAGTGAAGAGGGGAGGACTGAAGCTTTCTTT.

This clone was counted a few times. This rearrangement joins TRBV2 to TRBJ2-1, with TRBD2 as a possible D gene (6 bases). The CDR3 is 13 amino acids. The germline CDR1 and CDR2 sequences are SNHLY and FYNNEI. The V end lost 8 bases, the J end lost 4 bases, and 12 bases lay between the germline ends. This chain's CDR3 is CASGGTGYNEQFF. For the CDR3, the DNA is TGTGCCAGCGGAGGGACGGGTTACAATGAGCAGTTCTTC.

The CDR3 DNA is TGCGCCAGCAGCCCACAGGGGGGAACCGGGGAGCTGTTTTTT. Its translation is CASSPQGGTGELFF. The rearrangement links TRBV5-1 to TRBJ2-2, with 8 positions matching TRBD1. CDR3 length: 14 amino acids. Germline V CDR1 and CDR2: SGHRS, YFSETQ. After removal of 4 bases from V and 5 bases from J, the junction contained 4 bases not matched to a gene.

CDR3 DNA: TGTGCCCTTGACTACCAGCGGGGGGGTGAGCAGTTCTTC. Amino acid sequence: CALDYQRGGEQFF. V usage is TRBV30 and J usage is TRBJ2-1; TRBD2 agrees at 10 bases. J gave up 9 bases and V 8 bases, and 10 bases lay outside the gene matches. Germline V gene lookup returns CDR1 GTSNPN and CDR2 SVGIG (reference sequence). The CDR3 contains 13 residues.

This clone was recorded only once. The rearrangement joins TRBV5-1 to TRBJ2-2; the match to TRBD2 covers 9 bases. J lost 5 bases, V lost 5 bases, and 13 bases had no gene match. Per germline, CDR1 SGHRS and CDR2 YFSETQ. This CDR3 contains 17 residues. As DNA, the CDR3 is TGCGCCAGCAGTCAAGGCGGGGGGGCCTCCCAGACCGGGGAGCTGTTTTTT. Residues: CASSQGGGASQTGELFF.

The CDR3 coding sequence is TGCGCCAGCAGTACACCTGACAGGGACAGGGGGCATTTGGGGACCGGGGAGCTGTTTTTT. This translates into CASSTPDRDRGHLGTGELFF. The rearrangement joins TRBV5-1 to TRBJ2-2; 12 bases agree with TRBD1. The CDR3 is 20 residues long. Germline trimming cut 5 bases from V and 5 bases from J; bases unmatched to any gene: 19. Germline CDR1 SGHRS, CDR2 YFSETQ. The full variable domain, in which reference TRBV5-1 and TRBJ2-2 provide the parts outside the CDR3, is KAGVTQTPRYLIKTRGQQVTLSCSPISGHRSVSWYQQTPGQGLQFLFEYFSETQRNKGNFPGRFSGRQFSNSRSEMNVSTLELGDSALYLCASSTPDRDRGHLGTGELFFGEGSRLTVL.

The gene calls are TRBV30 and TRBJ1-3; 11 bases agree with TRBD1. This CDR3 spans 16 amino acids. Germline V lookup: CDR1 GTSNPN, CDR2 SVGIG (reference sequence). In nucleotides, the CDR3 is TGTTTACAACGGGACAGGGGGACCCTTGCTGGAAACACCATATATTTT. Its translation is CLQRDRGTLAGNTIYF.

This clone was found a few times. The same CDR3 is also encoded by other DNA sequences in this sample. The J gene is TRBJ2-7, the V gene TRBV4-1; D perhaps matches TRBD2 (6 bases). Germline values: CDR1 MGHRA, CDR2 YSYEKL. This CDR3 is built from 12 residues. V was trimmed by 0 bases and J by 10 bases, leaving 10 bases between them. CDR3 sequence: CASSQEAGPQYF. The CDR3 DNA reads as TGCGCCAGCAGCCAAGAAGCGGGTCCCCAGTACTTC.

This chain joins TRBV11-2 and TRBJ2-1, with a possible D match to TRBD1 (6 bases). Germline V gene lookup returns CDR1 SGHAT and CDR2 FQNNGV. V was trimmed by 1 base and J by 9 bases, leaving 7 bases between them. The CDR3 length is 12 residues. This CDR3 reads CASSLGGGEQFF. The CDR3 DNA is TGTGCCAGCAGCTTAGGAGGGGGTGAGCAGTTCTTC.

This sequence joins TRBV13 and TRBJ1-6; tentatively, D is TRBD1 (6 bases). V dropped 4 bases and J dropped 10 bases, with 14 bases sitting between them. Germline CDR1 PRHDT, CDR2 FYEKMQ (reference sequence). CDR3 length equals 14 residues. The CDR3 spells CASSSRMGASPLHF. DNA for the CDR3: TGTGCCAGCAGCTCCCGGATGGGGGCCTCACCCCTCCACTTT.

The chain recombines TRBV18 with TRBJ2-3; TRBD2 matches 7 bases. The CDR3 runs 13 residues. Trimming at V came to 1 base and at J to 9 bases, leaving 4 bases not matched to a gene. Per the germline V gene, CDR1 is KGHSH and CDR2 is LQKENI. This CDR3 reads CASSPQGLGTQYF. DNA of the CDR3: TGTGCCAGCTCACCACAAGGACTAGGAACGCAGTATTTT.

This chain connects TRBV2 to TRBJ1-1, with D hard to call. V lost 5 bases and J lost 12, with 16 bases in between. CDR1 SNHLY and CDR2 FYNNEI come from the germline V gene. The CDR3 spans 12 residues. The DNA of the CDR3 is TGTGCCAGCAGTTTTCTTCTTTCGGAGTCTTTCTTT. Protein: CASSFLLSESFF.

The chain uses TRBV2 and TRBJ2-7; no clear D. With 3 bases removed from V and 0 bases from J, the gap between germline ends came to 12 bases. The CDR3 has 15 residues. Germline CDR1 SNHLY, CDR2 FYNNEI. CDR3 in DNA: TGTGCCAGCAGTGACGGCGCGGTGGACTCCTACGAGCAGTACTTC. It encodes CASSDGAVDSYEQYF.